A selection of T cell receptor beta chains follows, all from one sample in a study of tumor and adjacent non-tumor tissue in lung cancer. TCRdb independently ran MiXCR on the multiplex PCR reads; one entry per CDR3 protein. The sample consists of over 60,000 distinct CDR3 sequences, roughly 80% of them appearing once. Sample: lung tumor tissue. The receptors were sampled from a woman aged 45-60 years with non-small cell lung cancer. CDR3s include the opening cysteine and the closing phenylalanine or tryptophan. The D gene is left open where the match is weak. The size of a clone is reported for some rows only, either as once, few or many, or as a class for expanded clones.

d_gene	abundance	v_gene	j_gene	CDR3aa	CDR3nt
TRBD1	-	TRBV6-5	TRBJ1-1	CASSLRGAKALF	TGTGCCAGCAGCCTCAGGGGGGCTAAAGCTTTGTTT
TRBD2	-	TRBV20-1	TRBJ2-1	CNARPGLVFGDEQFF	TGCAATGCTAGACCGGGACTAGTATTCGGGGATGAGCAGTTCTTC
TRBD2	-	TRBV4-1	TRBJ2-1	CASSQVAGGNNEQFF	TGCGCCAGCAGCCAAGTAGCGGGAGGGAACAATGAGCAGTTCTTC
TRBD2	-	TRBV20-1	TRBJ2-1	CSARSLAGYNERFF	TGCAGTGCTAGAAGCCTAGCGGGATACAATGAGCGGTTCTTC
TRBD2	-	TRBV29-1	TRBJ2-2	CSIDSPGGGLFF	TGCAGCATTGACAGTCCGGGCGGGGGGCTGTTTTTT
TRBD1	-	TRBV20-1	TRBJ1-1	CSARVLTGWTVAIF	TGCAGTGCTAGAGTCCTGACAGGGTGGACTGTAGCTATCTTT
-	many	TRBV20-1	TRBJ1-5	CSAIPLGILSNQPQHF	TGCAGTGCTATACCCCTCGGGATCTTAAGCAATCAGCCCCAGCATTTT
-	-	TRBV29-1	TRBJ2-1	CRVDRKGNNERLF	TGCAGGGTTGATAGGAAGGGCAACAATGAGCGGCTCTTC
-	-	TRBV20-1	TRBJ2-1	CSSSVAAPYNEQFF	TGCAGCTCGTCGGTAGCGGCGCCCTACAATGAGCAGTTCTTC
-	-	TRBV12-3/TRBV12-4	TRBJ1-5	CASSLEGVDQPQHF	TGTGCCAGCAGCCTTGAAGGGGTAGATCAGCCCCAGCATTTC
-	once	TRBV6-5	TRBJ2-7	CTSSYSTGPFTYEQYF	TGTACCAGCAGTTACTCTACGGGTCCCTTTACCTACGAGCAATACTTC
TRBD2	-	TRBV20-1	TRBJ2-1	CSAREPRSGKIHEQFF	TGCAGTGCTAGAGAACCCAGGAGCGGGAAAATTCATGAGCAGTTCTTC
TRBD2	-	TRBV29-1	TRBJ2-1	CSAKTSGTWGGQQSF	TGCAGTGCCAAGACTAGCGGGACTTGGGGGGGTCAGCAGTCCTTC
-	-	TRBV29-1	TRBJ2-1	CSAHRPSSYNEQFF	TGTAGCGCCCATAGACCTAGCTCATACAATGAGCAGTTCTTC
TRBD1	many	TRBV30	TRBJ2-3	CAWLPQGAVTDTQYF	TGTGCCTGGTTACCGCAGGGGGCGGTCACAGATACGCAGTATTTT
-	-	TRBV6-1	TRBJ2-2	CARRRDGHTGKLFF	TGTGCCAGGAGGCGGGACGGGCACACCGGGAAGCTGTTTTTT
-	-	TRBV6-6	TRBJ2-3	CVSSLRQEGDTQYF	TGTGTCAGCAGTCTAAGACAGGAGGGAGATACGCAGTATTTT
-	once	TRBV12-3/TRBV12-4	TRBJ2-1	CTRSTGLNEQFF	TGTACCAGAAGTACGGGACTTAATGAGCAGTTCTTC
TRBD1	few	TRBV19	TRBJ1-6	CASWDRGNSPLHF	TGTGCCAGTTGGGACAGGGGGAATTCACCCCTCCACTTT
-	-	TRBV12-3/TRBV12-4	TRBJ2-1	CASRRTRSYNELFF	TGTGCCAGCAGAAGGACCAGATCCTACAATGAGCTGTTCTTC
-	once	TRBV11-2	TRBJ2-1	CPSSFARLEAYNEQFF	TGTCCCAGCAGCTTTGCCCGACTAGAGGCCTACAATGAGCAGTTCTTC
TRBD1	once	TRBV6-2/TRBV6-3	TRBJ2-7	CASSSYGQGGNEEYF	TGTGCCAGCAGTTCCTACGGACAGGGTGGAAACGAGGAGTACTTT
-	-	TRBV20-1	TRBJ1-5	CSAASSDQPQQF	TGCAGTGCTGCGTCATCTGATCAGCCCCAGCAATTT
TRBD2	-	TRBV11-2	TRBJ2-1	CASSLGPAGEGNEQFF	TGTGCTAGCAGTTTAGGCCCAGCGGGAGAGGGCAATGAGCAGTTCTTC
TRBD1	-	TRBV10-3	TRBJ1-2	CAISASVQFGTGENGYTF	TGTGCCATCAGTGCGTCGGTACAGTTCGGGACAGGTGAAAATGGCTACACCTTC
TRBD1	-	TRBV6-2/TRBV6-3	TRBJ2-5	CASWRQGQETQYF	TGTGCCAGTTGGCGACAGGGGCAAGAGACCCAGTACTTC
-	many	TRBV20-1	TRBJ1-5	CSAKTDYSNQPQHF	TGCAGTGCTAAGACAGACTATAGCAATCAGCCCCAGCATTTT
-	-	TRBV24-1	TRBJ2-3	CATCDSLGTIWADTQYF	TGTGCCACCTGTGATTCCCTAGGTACCATTTGGGCAGATACGCAGTATTTT
-	-	TRBV20-1	TRBJ2-1	CIARAVQTSSYDEQFF	TGCATTGCTAGAGCGGTCCAGACCAGCTCCTACGATGAGCAGTTCTTC
TRBD2	many	TRBV5-4	TRBJ2-5	CASSSGTSGNLQETQYF	TGTGCCAGCAGCTCCGGGACTAGCGGGAACCTACAAGAGACCCAGTACTTC
-	-	TRBV4-2	TRBJ2-5	CASSQSHGGHQEIQYF	TGTGCCAGCAGCCAGTCCCACGGGGGCCACCAAGAGATCCAGTACTTC
-	-	TRBV20-1	TRBJ1-5	CSAREHSNQPKHF	TGCAGCGCTAGAGAACATAGCAATCAGCCCAAGCATTTT
-	-	TRBV11-3	TRBJ2-1	CASSLEDSSYNEQFF	TGTGCCAGCAGCTTAGAGGATAGCTCCTACAATGAGCAGTTCTTC
-	-	TRBV28	TRBJ1-1	CAIGSGPVDTEAFF	TGCGCCATTGGATCGGGACCGGTGGACACTGAAGCTTTCTTT
-	-	TRBV10-3	TRBJ1-2	CAISESGYPPDYGYTF	TGTGCCATCAGTGAGAGCGGATACCCCCCTGACTATGGCTACACCTTC